Listed below are T cell receptor beta chains from one sample, sequenced in a study of T-cell reconstitution after alpha-beta-depleted transplantation in children. One entry per CDR3 protein results from TCRdb running MiXCR on the PCR reads. In the table there are 40,000 to 55,000 distinct CDR3 sequences, about 5% of which are singletons. The sample in question was PBMCs, mostly from graft donor cells, obtained 60 days after TCRalphabeta/CD19-depleted stem cell transplant. Receptors were obtained from a female patient aged 2-10 years who had a stem cell transplant for aplastic anemia, so the T cells may come from the graft donor. Both conserved end residues are part of each CDR3. Fields, in order: J gene, V gene, clone size, D gene, CDR3 protein, CDR3 DNA. The D gene is left open where the match is weak. Clone size is given for some rows only: seen once, a few or many times, or a class if the clone is expanded.

j_gene: TRBJ1-6; v_gene: TRBV7-8; abundance: .; d_gene: TRBD1; CDR3aa: CASSRRGRESPLHF; CDR3nt: TGTGCCAGCAGCCGCAGGGGGCGCGAATCACCCCTCCACTTT
j_gene: TRBJ2-4; v_gene: TRBV28; abundance: many; d_gene: TRBD2; CDR3aa: CASGLAGVNIQYF; CDR3nt: TGTGCCAGCGGACTAGCGGGAGTAAACATTCAGTACTTC
j_gene: TRBJ1-5; v_gene: TRBV15; abundance: .; d_gene: TRBD1; CDR3aa: CATSRKSGTGFCNQPQHF; CDR3nt: TGTGCCACCAGCAGAAAATCCGGGACAGGTTTTTGCAATCAGCCCCAGCATTTT
j_gene: TRBJ2-3; v_gene: TRBV12-3/TRBV12-4; abundance: many; d_gene: .; CDR3aa: CASLVSDTDTQYF; CDR3nt: TGTGCCAGCCTAGTATCGGACACAGATACGCAGTATTTT
j_gene: TRBJ1-1; v_gene: TRBV15; abundance: .; d_gene: TRBD1; CDR3aa: CATSIRTGGGTEAFF; CDR3nt: TGTGCCACCAGCATACGGACAGGGGGAGGCACTGAAGCTTTCTTT
j_gene: TRBJ2-5; v_gene: TRBV4-2; abundance: many; d_gene: .; CDR3aa: CASSRDPLRGTQYF; CDR3nt: TGTGCCAGCAGCCGGGACCCGCTGCGGGGGACCCAGTACTTC
j_gene: TRBJ2-5; v_gene: TRBV20-1; abundance: many; d_gene: .; CDR3aa: CSAFRDTAGQYF; CDR3nt: TGCAGTGCTTTCCGGGATACTGCGGGCCAGTACTTC
j_gene: TRBJ2-3; v_gene: TRBV3-1; abundance: many; d_gene: TRBD2; CDR3aa: CASSQDKRGGTDTQYF; CDR3nt: TGTGCCAGCAGCCAAGATAAGCGGGGGGGCACAGATACGCAGTATTTT
j_gene: TRBJ2-1; v_gene: TRBV4-2; abundance: once; d_gene: .; CDR3aa: CASSPGLPDYNEQFF; CDR3nt: TGTGCCAGCAGCCCCGGGCTACCTGACTACAATGAGCAGTTCTTC
j_gene: TRBJ2-1; v_gene: TRBV11-3; abundance: .; d_gene: .; CDR3aa: CASSLVATRAYNEQFF; CDR3nt: TGTGCCAGCAGCTTAGTGGCGACAAGGGCGTACAATGAGCAGTTCTTC
j_gene: TRBJ2-2; v_gene: TRBV7-6; abundance: few; d_gene: TRBD2; CDR3aa: CASSLWAGVDTGELFF; CDR3nt: TGTGCCAGCAGCTTATGGGCGGGAGTGGACACCGGGGAGCTGTTTTTT
j_gene: TRBJ2-2; v_gene: TRBV24-1; abundance: many; d_gene: TRBD2; CDR3aa: CATSDRSGRHTGELFF; CDR3nt: TGTGCCACCAGTGACCGTAGCGGGAGGCACACCGGGGAGCTGTTTTTT
j_gene: TRBJ1-2; v_gene: TRBV7-6; abundance: many; d_gene: .; CDR3aa: CASSLEGRGRPNYGYTF; CDR3nt: TGTGCCAGCAGCTTAGAGGGCAGGGGAAGGCCCAACTATGGCTACACCTTC
j_gene: TRBJ2-1; v_gene: TRBV20-1; abundance: many; d_gene: TRBD2; CDR3aa: CSAIEGRLMGLAGGRREQFF; CDR3nt: TGCAGTGCGATAGAGGGACGCCTTATGGGACTAGCGGGAGGACGGCGTGAGCAGTTCTTC
j_gene: TRBJ1-2; v_gene: TRBV4-2; abundance: few; d_gene: .; CDR3aa: CASSQEIRERGYTF; CDR3nt: TGTGCCAGCAGCCAAGAAATAAGGGAGCGAGGCTACACCTTC
j_gene: TRBJ2-5; v_gene: TRBV6-6; abundance: .; d_gene: .; CDR3aa: CASSGRQTQETQYF; CDR3nt: TGTGCCAGCAGTGGCAGACAGACGCAAGAGACCCAGTACTTC
j_gene: TRBJ1-2; v_gene: TRBV29-1; abundance: many; d_gene: .; CDR3aa: CSVMSSGSGYTF; CDR3nt: TGCAGCGTTATGTCCTCAGGGAGCGGCTACACCTTC
j_gene: TRBJ1-4; v_gene: TRBV6-6; abundance: many; d_gene: TRBD1; CDR3aa: CASSRTGWNEKLFF; CDR3nt: TGTGCCAGCAGTCGGACAGGGTGGAATGAAAAACTGTTTTTT
j_gene: TRBJ1-2; v_gene: TRBV5-5; abundance: few; d_gene: TRBD1; CDR3aa: CASSGTTGGGGYGYTF; CDR3nt: TGTGCCAGCAGCGGGACCACAGGGGGCGGCGGCTATGGCTACACCTTC
j_gene: TRBJ2-7; v_gene: TRBV5-6; abundance: many; d_gene: .; CDR3aa: CARIQDLGPRYEQYF; CDR3nt: TGTGCCAGGATCCAAGATCTCGGACCGCGCTACGAGCAGTACTTC
j_gene: TRBJ2-1; v_gene: TRBV6-5; abundance: many; d_gene: TRBD2; CDR3aa: CASSSYGGAPYNEQFF; CDR3nt: TGTGCCAGCAGTTCCTACGGGGGGGCCCCCTACAATGAGCAGTTCTTC
j_gene: TRBJ2-7; v_gene: TRBV5-6; abundance: .; d_gene: TRBD2; CDR3aa: CASSLDLAGAYGQYF; CDR3nt: TGTGCCAGCAGCTTGGATCTAGCGGGGGCCTACGGGCAGTACTTC
j_gene: TRBJ2-1; v_gene: TRBV24-1; abundance: many; d_gene: .; CDR3aa: CATSVTGTEQFF; CDR3nt: TGTGCCACCAGCGTTACAGGGACTGAGCAGTTCTTC
j_gene: TRBJ2-1; v_gene: TRBV7-9; abundance: many; d_gene: TRBD2; CDR3aa: CASSLVLAGLNEQFF; CDR3nt: TGTGCCAGCAGCTTAGTACTAGCGGGCCTCAATGAGCAGTTCTTC
j_gene: TRBJ2-3; v_gene: TRBV4-2; abundance: many; d_gene: TRBD2; CDR3aa: CASSQDRGLAGEKDTQYF; CDR3nt: TGTGCCAGCAGCCAAGACAGGGGGCTAGCGGGAGAGAAAGATACGCAGTATTTT
j_gene: TRBJ2-1; v_gene: TRBV7-3; abundance: many; d_gene: .; CDR3aa: CASSGTGDSPYNEQFF; CDR3nt: TGTGCCAGCAGCGGAACAGGGGACTCCCCCTACAATGAGCAGTTCTTC
j_gene: TRBJ2-5; v_gene: TRBV28; abundance: many; d_gene: TRBD2; CDR3aa: CASSLVLAGGETQYF; CDR3nt: TGTGCCAGCAGTTTAGTCCTAGCGGGGGGAGAGACCCAGTACTTC
j_gene: TRBJ1-3; v_gene: TRBV12-3/TRBV12-4; abundance: many; d_gene: .; CDR3aa: CASSPRKGLSSGNTIYF; CDR3nt: TGTGCCAGCAGTCCTCGTAAGGGCCTCTCCTCTGGAAACACCATATATTTT
j_gene: TRBJ1-5; v_gene: TRBV6-6; abundance: many; d_gene: .; CDR3aa: CASSTGSENQPQHF; CDR3nt: TGTGCCAGCAGTACAGGGTCGGAGAATCAGCCCCAGCATTTT
j_gene: TRBJ2-3; v_gene: TRBV10-3; abundance: many; d_gene: TRBD2; CDR3aa: CAISGRTSGREDTQYF; CDR3nt: TGTGCCATCAGTGGACGGACTAGCGGGAGGGAAGATACGCAGTATTTT
j_gene: TRBJ2-1; v_gene: TRBV19; abundance: .; d_gene: TRBD2; CDR3aa: CASSSVRETHHGQFF; CDR3nt: TGTGCCAGTAGTAGTGTGCGGGAGACGCATCACGGGCAGTTCTTC
j_gene: TRBJ2-1; v_gene: TRBV4-2; abundance: many; d_gene: .; CDR3aa: CASSQGGTLWGNEQFF; CDR3nt: TGTGCCAGCAGCCAAGGCGGGACCCTGTGGGGCAATGAGCAGTTCTTC
j_gene: TRBJ2-4; v_gene: TRBV4-1; abundance: many; d_gene: TRBD2; CDR3aa: CASSEDGPTSGIAKNIQYF; CDR3nt: TGCGCCAGCAGCGAAGACGGGCCCACTAGCGGCATAGCCAAAAACATTCAGTACTTC
j_gene: TRBJ2-5; v_gene: TRBV6-5; abundance: many; d_gene: .; CDR3aa: CAIRRGVQETQYF; CDR3nt: TGTGCCATCCGCCGCGGGGTCCAAGAGACCCAGTACTTC
j_gene: TRBJ2-5; v_gene: TRBV20-1; abundance: many; d_gene: TRBD1; CDR3aa: CSAGQGHQETQYF; CDR3nt: TGCAGTGCTGGACAGGGTCACCAAGAGACCCAGTACTTC
j_gene: TRBJ2-7; v_gene: TRBV28; abundance: many; d_gene: .; CDR3aa: CASSTGPLTYEQYF; CDR3nt: TGTGCCAGCAGTACCGGGCCTCTGACGTACGAGCAGTACTTC
j_gene: TRBJ2-7; v_gene: TRBV20-1; abundance: many; d_gene: .; CDR3aa: CSARDNRNAYEQYF; CDR3nt: TGCAGTGCTAGAGATAACAGAAACGCCTACGAGCAGTACTTC
j_gene: TRBJ2-1; v_gene: TRBV24-1; abundance: many; d_gene: .; CDR3aa: CATSDYGTGYYNEQFF; CDR3nt: TGTGCCACCAGTGATTATGGGACTGGATATTACAATGAGCAGTTCTTC
j_gene: TRBJ2-7; v_gene: TRBV24-1; abundance: many; d_gene: .; CDR3aa: CATSDTDTHDEQYF; CDR3nt: TGTGCCACCAGTGACACCGACACACACGACGAGCAGTACTTC